The 28 T cell receptor beta chains given below trace back to one sample, sequenced in a study of T cell responses to AZD1222 COVID-19 vaccine. The repertoire was sequenced with immunoSEQ multiplex PCR; TCRdb's copy has only in-frame clones and lacks some. The table records 100,000 to 120,000 clones, 88% of them present only once. This material consisted of peripheral blood, taken on day 0 of AZD1222 vaccination. The receptor source for this set is an adult in good health.

V and J are TRBV19 and TRBJ1-2, with 11 bases fitting TRBD1. Germline CDR1 is LNHDA and CDR2 is SQIVND (reference sequence). V was pared by 8 bases and J by 8 bases, with 4 bases of the junction left unmatched. The CDR3 covers 12 residues. DNA for the CDR3: TGTGCCAGTGGACAGGGGGCCGGGGGCTACACCTTC. It yields the protein CASGQGAGGYTF.

The CDR3 protein is CASSLSRDSNQPQHF. The CDR3 DNA reads TGTGCCAGCAGCTTATCCCGAGATAGCAATCAGCCCCAGCATTTT. This chain connects TRBV7-2 to TRBJ1-5; D is ambiguous. The germline gives CDR1 SGHTA, CDR2 FQGNSA. The CDR3 has 15 residues. Trimming left V 2 bases short and J 0 bases short, with 8 bases between.

The V call is TRBV7-6, the J call TRBJ2-3; no clear D. V was cut by 5 bases and J by 6 bases, with 12 bases left in between. Germline V gives CDR1 SGHVS, CDR2 FNYEAQ. The CDR3 has 13 residues. This CDR3 is CASSQKAPDTQYF. The CDR3 nucleotides are TGTGCCAGCAGCCAAAAAGCGCCGGATACGCAGTATTTT.

V gene TRBV5-5 combines with J gene TRBJ1-1; maybe TRBD1 (5 bases). The CDR3 is 15 residues long. The germline gives CDR1 SGHKS, CDR2 YYEKEE (reference sequence). The ends were cut back, 3 bases at V and 1 base at J, with 13 bases in the middle. CDR3 sequence (DNA): TGTGCCAGCAGCTGGGCGGGGCAGGCGAACACTGAAGCTTTCTTT. As protein: CASSWAGQANTEAFF.

This chain connects TRBV6-5 to TRBJ1-1; no clear D gene. The germline CDR1 and CDR2 sequences are MNHEY and SVGAGI. The CDR3 sequence is 14 residues long. Trimming took 0 bases from V and 5 from J, leaving 10 bases between them. The CDR3 protein is CASSYSGDGTEAFF. The CDR3 nucleotides read TGTGCCAGCAGTTACTCGGGCGACGGAACTGAAGCTTTCTTT.

The CDR3 region has the DNA TGTGCCAGCAGCTACGGGGAGAACTATGGCTACACCTTC. It encodes CASSYGENYGYTF. The V gene is TRBV6-5, the J gene TRBJ1-2; no definite D call. CDR1 MNHEY and CDR2 SVGAGI come from the germline V gene. The CDR3 runs 13 residues. The ends were cut back, 6 bases at V and 2 bases at J, with 10 bases in the middle.

V gene TRBV29-1 combines with J gene TRBJ2-1, with D possibly matching TRBD2 (6 bases). Germline assignment: CDR1 SQVTM and CDR2 ANQGSEA. The V end lost 3 bases, the J end lost 8 bases, and 14 bases lay between the germline ends. The CDR3 is 13 amino acids. As DNA, the CDR3 is TGCAGCGTTGATGTCGGAGGGGTCGATGAGCAGTTCTTC. This codes for CSVDVGGVDEQFF.

This rearrangement joins TRBV6-1 to TRBJ1-5; D is perhaps TRBD1 (5 bases). V lost 2 bases to trimming and J lost 4 bases, with 12 bases between them. The CDR3 has 15 amino acids. Germline V gene lookup returns CDR1 MNHNS and CDR2 SASEGT. This chain's CDR3 is CASSERGRENQPQHF. The CDR3 DNA reads TGTGCCAGCAGTGAACGGGGCAGGGAGAATCAGCCCCAGCATTTT.

This clone was observed once. CDR3 DNA sequence: TGTGCCAGCAGCTCCCTTTTGACAGGGGTTAATTCACCCCTCCACTTT. Residues: CASSSLLTGVNSPLHF. The chain employs TRBV11-2 and TRBJ1-6; TRBD1 matches at 8 bases. The germline V gene encodes CDR1 SGHAT and CDR2 FQNNGV. The CDR3 spans 16 residues. With 4 bases clipped from V and 6 bases from J, the junction kept 8 bases outside the gene matches.

This clone was found once. V usage is TRBV27 and J usage is TRBJ2-1, with 13 bases aligning to TRBD2. V was clipped by 6 bases and J by 3 bases; unmatched bases: 8. This CDR3 region has 17 residues. Germline values: CDR1 MNHEY, CDR2 SMNVEV (reference sequence). The CDR3 sequence: CASSRTSGSLFYNEQFF. CDR3 nucleotides: TGTGCCAGCAGCCGGACTAGCGGGAGTCTGTTCTACAATGAGCAGTTCTTC.

V is TRBV4-1 and J is TRBJ1-1; unclear D gene. The V end was cut by 3 bases, the J end by 2 bases, with 7 bases between. Germline V gene lookup returns CDR1 MGHRA and CDR2 YSYEKL. The length of the CDR3 is 13 residues. CDR3 sequence: CASSHPDNTEAFF. As DNA, the CDR3 is TGCGCCAGCAGCCATCCCGACAACACTGAAGCTTTCTTT.

This chain joins TRBV15 and TRBJ1-1; D not certain. CDR3 length: 13 residues. Trimming removed 5 bases from V and 0 bases from J, with 7 bases in between. CDR1 and CDR2 from the germline V gene are LNHNV and YYDKDF (reference sequence). CDR3 nucleotides: TGTGCCACCAGCTCTCAGGTGAACACTGAAGCTTTCTTT. Translating it yields CATSSQVNTEAFF.

This chain connects TRBV27 to TRBJ2-7; 12 nucleotides line up with TRBD2. From germline, CDR1 is MNHEY and CDR2 SMNVEV (reference sequence). The ends lost 6 bases at V and 1 base at J; junction bases unmatched: 10. This CDR3 has 17 residues. The DNA of the CDR3 is TGTGCCAGCAGAAGGAGGAGTGGGACTAGCGGGTCCTACGAGCAGTACTTC. Translation: CASRRRSGTSGSYEQYF.

V and J are TRBV14 and TRBJ2-2; unclear D gene. Germline V gene lookup returns CDR1 SGHDN and CDR2 FVKESK. This CDR3 spans 14 amino acids. Trimming shortened V by 4 bases and J by 4 bases, and 10 bases separated the two germline ends. The chain's CDR3 is CASSRLRVTGELFF. CDR3 coding DNA: TGTGCCAGCAGCCGTTTAAGGGTCACCGGGGAGCTGTTTTTT.

The J gene is TRBJ2-7, the V gene TRBV10-1, with D perhaps TRBD1 (5 bases). The CDR3 is made up of 13 amino acids. V was cut by 2 bases and J by 3 bases, with 8 bases left in between. Germline lookup yields CDR1 WNHNN and CDR2 SYGVQD (reference sequence). The chain's CDR3 is CASSERDSYEQYF. The CDR3 coding sequence is TGCGCCAGCAGTGAGCGTGACAGCTACGAGCAGTACTTC.

This clone was picked up a small number of times. The chain recombines TRBV12-5 with TRBJ2-7, with unresolved D. CDR3 length: 12 residues. V lost 0 bases to trimming and J lost 1 base, with 1 base between them. From germline, CDR1 is LGHNT and CDR2 FRNRAP. CDR3 protein: CASGLVSYEQYF. The CDR3 coding sequence is TGTGCTAGTGGTTTGGTTTCCTACGAGCAGTACTTC.

This chain uses TRBV6-1 with TRBJ2-4; D unresolved. Trimming shortened V by 1 base and J by 0 bases, and 7 bases separated the two germline ends. The germline V gene has CDR1 MNHNS and CDR2 SASEGT. The CDR3 extends over 15 amino acids. In DNA, the CDR3 is TGTGCCAGCAGTGAAGACCCTCTAGCCAAAAACATTCAGTACTTC. This gives the protein CASSEDPLAKNIQYF.

The J gene is TRBJ1-3, the V gene TRBV13, with no clear D. Germline loops: CDR1 PRHDT, CDR2 FYEKMQ (reference sequence). The CDR3 spans 15 residues. V lost 4 bases to trimming and J lost 0 bases, with 10 bases between them. CDR3 sequence reads: CASSSARSSGNTIYF. CDR3 sequence (DNA): TGTGCCAGCAGCTCGGCCAGGAGCTCTGGAAACACCATATATTTT.

V is TRBV11-2 and J is TRBJ1-1; D call uncertain. V dropped 6 bases and J dropped 11 bases, with 19 bases sitting between them. Germline V gene data show CDR1 as SGHAT and CDR2 as FQNNGV. The CDR3 runs 13 residues. DNA of the CDR3: TGTGCCAGCAGACACATTCTTGCCGGGGAGGCTTTCTTT. Protein product: CASRHILAGEAFF.

The chain couples TRBV7-2 to TRBJ2-1; D remains ambiguous. The CDR3 is 13 amino acids. V shed 0 bases and J shed 9 bases, with 9 bases lying between them. Germline V gene lookup returns CDR1 SGHTA and CDR2 FQGNSA. The CDR3 DNA reads as TGTGCCAGCAGCTTAGCGCCCCTGGGTGAGCAGTTCTTC. Residues: CASSLAPLGEQFF.

This clone turned up a few times. The chain is built from TRBV12-3 or TRBV12-4 and TRBJ2-2, with unresolved D. Trimming shortened V by 6 bases and J by 4 bases, and 3 bases separated the two germline ends. The CDR3 length is 11 residues. For the CDR3, the DNA is TGTGCCAGCAGAACCACCGGGGAGCTGTTTTTT. This translates into CASRTTGELFF.

The V gene is TRBV4-1, the J gene TRBJ2-5; tentative D call: TRBD1 (6 bases). Germline values: CDR1 MGHRA, CDR2 YSYEKL. V lost 0 bases, J lost 2 bases, and 10 bases lay in between. The CDR3 has 15 amino acids. The chain's CDR3 is CASSQEGTKQETQYF. The CDR3 bases are TGCGCCAGCAGCCAAGAAGGGACAAAGCAAGAGACCCAGTACTTC.

J is TRBJ1-1 and V is TRBV5-1; possible D gene TRBD1, 5 bases. V lost 1 base and J 7 bases, leaving 11 bases between the germline ends. The CDR3 has 13 residues. CDR1 is SGHRS, CDR2 YFSETQ, per germline. CDR3: CASSLFGGVEAFF. The CDR3 DNA is TGCGCCAGCAGCTTGTTTGGGGGTGTTGAAGCTTTCTTT.

J is TRBJ1-1 and V is TRBV7-6; D is uncertain. CDR1 and CDR2 (germline): SGHVS, FNYEAQ. There are 13 residues in the CDR3. V lost 2 bases, J lost 0 bases, and 4 bases lay in between. For the CDR3, the DNA is TGTGCCAGCAGCTTATCGGTGAACACTGAAGCTTTCTTT. This codes for CASSLSVNTEAFF. The full variable domain, in which reference TRBV7-6 and TRBJ1-1 provide the parts outside the CDR3, is GAGVSQSPRYKVTKRGQDVALRCDPISGHVSLYWYRQALGQGPEFLTYFNYEAQQDKSGLPNDRFSAERPEGSISTLTIQRTEQRDSAMYRCASSLSVNTEAFFGQGTRLTVV.

In this sample, this clone turned up a few times. The V call is TRBV19, the J call TRBJ1-1; TRBD1 matches 8 bases. Looked up from germline, CDR1 is LNHDA and CDR2 is SQIVND (reference sequence). This CDR3 comprises 13 residues. V trimming: 5 bases; J trimming: 4 bases; junction bases outside the gene matches: 3. The DNA of the CDR3 is TGTGCCAGTAGTTGGACAGGGACCACTGAAGCTTTCTTT. Translation gives CASSWTGTTEAFF.

The chain couples TRBV11-3 to TRBJ2-1; weak D call: TRBD2 (6 bases). The CDR3 covers 15 residues. Germline values: CDR1 SGHNT, CDR2 YENEEA. V was pared by 3 bases and J by 2 bases, with 11 bases between. The CDR3, as DNA: TGTGCCAGCAGCTTTATCGCGGGGCCCTACAATGAGCAGTTCTTC. Its protein product is CASSFIAGPYNEQFF.

This clone was found once. V is TRBV7-9 and J is TRBJ1-2, with 7 nucleotides matching TRBD1. The V segment lost 5 bases and the J segment 2 bases; nucleotides outside the gene matches: 14. This CDR3 has 17 amino acids. Germline CDR1 is SEHNR and CDR2 is FQNEAQ (reference sequence). CDR3 in amino acids: CASSTPTGSQQNYGYTF. DNA of the CDR3: TGTGCCAGCAGCACCCCGACAGGGTCCCAGCAGAACTATGGCTACACCTTC. Based on the CDR3 plus reference TRBV7-9 and TRBJ1-2, the full variable domain is DTGVSQNPRHKITKRGQNVTFRCDPISEHNRLYWYRQTLGQGPEFLTYFQNEAQLEKSRLLSDRFSAERPKGSFSTLEIQRTEQGDSAMYLCASSTPTGSQQNYGYTFGSGTRLTVV.

This clone appeared once. The rearrangement links TRBV30 to TRBJ2-4; D possibly corresponds to TRBD2 (6 bases). V was cut by 1 base and J by 0 bases, with 7 bases left in between. The CDR3 spans 14 residues. CDR1 is GTSNPN and CDR2 is SVGIG in the germline V gene (reference sequence). As DNA, the CDR3 is TGTGCCTGGAGTGCGGGGGTAGCCAAAAACATTCAGTACTTC. As protein: CAWSAGVAKNIQYF.